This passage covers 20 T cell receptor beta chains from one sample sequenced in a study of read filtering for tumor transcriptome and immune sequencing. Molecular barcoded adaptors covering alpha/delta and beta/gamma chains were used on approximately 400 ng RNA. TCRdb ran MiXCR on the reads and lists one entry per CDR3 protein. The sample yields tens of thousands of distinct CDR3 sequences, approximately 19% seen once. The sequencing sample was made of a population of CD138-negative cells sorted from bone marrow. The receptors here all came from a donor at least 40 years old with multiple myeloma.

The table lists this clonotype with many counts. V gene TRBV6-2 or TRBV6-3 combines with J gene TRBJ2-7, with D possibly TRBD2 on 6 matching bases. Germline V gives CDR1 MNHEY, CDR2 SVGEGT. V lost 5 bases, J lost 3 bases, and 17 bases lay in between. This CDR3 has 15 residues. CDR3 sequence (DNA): TGTGCCAGCAGTCCCCAGGGAGAGGGAGGCTACGAGCAGTACTTC. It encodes CASSPQGEGGYEQYF.

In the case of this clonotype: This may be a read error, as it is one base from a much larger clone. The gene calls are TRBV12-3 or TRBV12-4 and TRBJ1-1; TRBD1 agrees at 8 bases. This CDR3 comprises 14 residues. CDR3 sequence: CASSFRTGTKEALF. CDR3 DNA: TGTGCCAGCAGTTTCCGGACAGGGACGAAAGAAGCTCTCTTT.

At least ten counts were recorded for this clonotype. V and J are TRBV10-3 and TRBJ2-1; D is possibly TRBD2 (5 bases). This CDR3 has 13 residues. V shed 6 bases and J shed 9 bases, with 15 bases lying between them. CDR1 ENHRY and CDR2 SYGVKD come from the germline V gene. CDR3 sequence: CAIREDENSEQFF. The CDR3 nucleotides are TGTGCCATCAGGGAGGACGAAAATAGTGAGCAGTTCTTC.

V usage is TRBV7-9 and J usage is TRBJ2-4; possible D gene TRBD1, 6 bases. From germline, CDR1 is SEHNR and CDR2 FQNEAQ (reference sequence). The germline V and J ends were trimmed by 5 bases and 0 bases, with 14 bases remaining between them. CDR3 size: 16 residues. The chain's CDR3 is CASSQIQGVAKNIQYF. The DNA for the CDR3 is TGTGCCAGCAGCCAAATACAGGGAGTAGCCAAAAACATTCAGTACTTC.

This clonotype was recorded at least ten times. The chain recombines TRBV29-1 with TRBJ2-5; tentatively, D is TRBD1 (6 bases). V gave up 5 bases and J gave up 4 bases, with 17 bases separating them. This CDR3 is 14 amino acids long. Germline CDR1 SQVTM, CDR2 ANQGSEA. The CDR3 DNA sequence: TGCAGCGTTCAACTCACCCAGGGGCCAGAGACCCAGTACTTC. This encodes CSVQLTQGPETQYF.

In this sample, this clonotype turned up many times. As DNA, the CDR3 is TGTGCCAGCAGTTCCCTCCCCAACACCGGGGAGCTGTTTTTT. This codes for CASSSLPNTGELFF. This chain links TRBV28 with TRBJ2-2, with no clear D. Trimming pared 4 bases from V and 2 bases from J, leaving 8 bases between. Per the germline V gene, CDR1 is MDHEN and CDR2 is SYDVKM. CDR3 length equals 14 residues.

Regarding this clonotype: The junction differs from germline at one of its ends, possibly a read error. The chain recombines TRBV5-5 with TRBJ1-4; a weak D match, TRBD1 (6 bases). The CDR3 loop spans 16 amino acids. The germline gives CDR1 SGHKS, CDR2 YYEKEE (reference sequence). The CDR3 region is CASSPLEGTTNEKLFF. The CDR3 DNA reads TGTGCCAGCAGCCCATTGGAAGGGACAACAAATGAAAAACTGTTTTTT. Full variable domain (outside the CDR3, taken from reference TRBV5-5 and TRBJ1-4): DAGVTQSPTHLIKTRGQQVTLRCSPISGHKSVSWYQQVLGQGPQFIFQYYEKEERGRGNFPDRFSARQFPNYSSELNVNALLLGDSALYLCASSPLEGTTNEKLFFGSGTQLSVL.

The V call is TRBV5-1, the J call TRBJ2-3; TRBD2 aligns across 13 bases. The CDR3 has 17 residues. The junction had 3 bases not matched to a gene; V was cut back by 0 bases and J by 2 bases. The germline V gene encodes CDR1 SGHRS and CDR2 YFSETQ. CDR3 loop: CASSLGLAGGFTDTQYF. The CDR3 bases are TGCGCCAGCAGCTTGGGACTAGCGGGAGGATTCACAGATACGCAGTATTTT. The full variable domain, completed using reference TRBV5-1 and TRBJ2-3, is KAGVTQTPRYLIKTRGQQVTLSCSPISGHRSVSWYQQTPGQGLQFLFEYFSETQRNKGNFPGRFSGRQFSNSRSEMNVSTLELGDSALYLCASSLGLAGGFTDTQYFGPGTRLTVL.

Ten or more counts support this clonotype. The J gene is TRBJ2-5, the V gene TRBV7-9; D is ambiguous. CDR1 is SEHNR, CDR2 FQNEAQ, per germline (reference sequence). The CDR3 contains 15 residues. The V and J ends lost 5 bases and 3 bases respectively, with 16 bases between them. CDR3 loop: CASSPLGLAEETQYF. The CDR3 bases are TGTGCCAGCAGCCCACTGGGTCTGGCAGAAGAGACCCAGTACTTC. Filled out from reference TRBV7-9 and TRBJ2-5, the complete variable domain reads DTGVSQNPRHKITKRGQNVTFRCDPISEHNRLYWYRQTLGQGPEFLTYFQNEAQLEKSRLLSDRFSAERPKGSFSTLEIQRTEQGDSAMYLCASSPLGLAEETQYFGPGTRLLVL.

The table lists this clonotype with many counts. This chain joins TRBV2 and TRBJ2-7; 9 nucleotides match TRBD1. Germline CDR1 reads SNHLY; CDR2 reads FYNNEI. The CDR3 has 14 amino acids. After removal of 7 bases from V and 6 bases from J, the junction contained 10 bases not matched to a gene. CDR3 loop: CASKPGQGNAEQYF. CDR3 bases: TGTGCCAGCAAACCGGGACAGGGTAACGCCGAGCAGTACTTC.

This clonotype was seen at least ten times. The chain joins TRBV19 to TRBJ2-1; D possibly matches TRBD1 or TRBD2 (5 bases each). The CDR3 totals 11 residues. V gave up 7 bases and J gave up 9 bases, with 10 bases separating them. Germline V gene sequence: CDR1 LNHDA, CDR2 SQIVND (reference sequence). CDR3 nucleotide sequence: TGTGCCAGTATGGGGGAAGGTGAGCAGTTCTTC. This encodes CASMGEGEQFF. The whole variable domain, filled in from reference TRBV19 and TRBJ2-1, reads DGGITQSPKYLFRKEGQNVTLSCEQNLNHDAMYWYRQDPGQGLRLIYYSQIVNDFQKGDIAEGYSVSREKKESFPLTVTSAQKNPTAFYLCASMGEGEQFFGPGTRLTVL.

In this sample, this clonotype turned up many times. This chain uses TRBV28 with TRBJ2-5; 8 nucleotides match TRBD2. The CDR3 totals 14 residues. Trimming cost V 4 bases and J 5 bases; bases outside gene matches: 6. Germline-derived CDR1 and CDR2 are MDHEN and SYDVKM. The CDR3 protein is CASSSAGAGETQYF. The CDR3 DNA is TGTGCCAGCAGTTCAGCGGGGGCGGGGGAGACCCAGTACTTC. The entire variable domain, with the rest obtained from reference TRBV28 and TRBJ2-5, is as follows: DVKVTQSSRYLVKRTGEKVFLECVQDMDHENMFWYRQDPGLGLRLIYFSYDVKMKEKGDIPEGYSVSREKKERFSLILESASTNQTSMYLCASSSAGAGETQYFGPGTRLLVL.

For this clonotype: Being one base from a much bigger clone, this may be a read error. The CDR3 sequence: CASSLGSWNTEAIF. DNA of the CDR3: TGCGCCAGCAGCTTGGGCAGCTGGAACACTGAAGCTATCTTT. The chain links TRBV5-1 to TRBJ1-1, with D uncertain. This CDR3 is built from 14 residues. Germline assignment: CDR1 SGHRS and CDR2 YFSETQ.

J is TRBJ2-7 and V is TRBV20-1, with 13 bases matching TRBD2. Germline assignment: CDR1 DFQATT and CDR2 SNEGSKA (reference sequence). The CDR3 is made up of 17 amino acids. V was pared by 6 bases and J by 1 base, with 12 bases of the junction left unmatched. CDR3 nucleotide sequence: TGCAGTGCCGTCCGCCCCGGACTAGCGGGAGTTTCCTACGAGCAGTACTTC. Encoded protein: CSAVRPGLAGVSYEQYF.

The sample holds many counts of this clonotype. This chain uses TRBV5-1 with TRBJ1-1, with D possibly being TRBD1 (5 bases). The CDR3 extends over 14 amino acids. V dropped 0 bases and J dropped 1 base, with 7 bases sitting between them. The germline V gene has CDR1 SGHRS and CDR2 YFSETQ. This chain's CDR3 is CASSLDGGNTEAFF. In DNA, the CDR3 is TGCGCCAGCAGCTTGGACGGGGGGAACACTGAAGCTTTCTTT.

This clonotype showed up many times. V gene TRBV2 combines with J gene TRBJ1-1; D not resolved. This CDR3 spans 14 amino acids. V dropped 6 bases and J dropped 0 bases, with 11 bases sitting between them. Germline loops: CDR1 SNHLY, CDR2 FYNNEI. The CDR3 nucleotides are TGTGCCAGCAGCGTGAGACAAATGAACACTGAAGCTTTCTTT. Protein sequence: CASSVRQMNTEAFF. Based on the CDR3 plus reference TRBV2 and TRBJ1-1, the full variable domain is EPEVTQTPSHQVTQMGQEVILRCVPISNHLYFYWYRQILGQKVEFLVSFYNNEISEKSEIFDDQFSVERPDGSNFTLKIRSTKLEDSAMYFCASSVRQMNTEAFFGQGTRLTVV.

CDR3 in amino acids: CASSTYFGELFF. Here the CDR3 DNA reads TGTGCCAGCAGTACATACTTTGGGGAGCTGTTTTTT. The chain has TRBV2 and TRBJ2-2; no reliable D call. Germline V CDR1 and CDR2: SNHLY, FYNNEI. V lost 5 bases to trimming and J lost 8 bases, with 9 bases between them. The CDR3 totals 12 residues.

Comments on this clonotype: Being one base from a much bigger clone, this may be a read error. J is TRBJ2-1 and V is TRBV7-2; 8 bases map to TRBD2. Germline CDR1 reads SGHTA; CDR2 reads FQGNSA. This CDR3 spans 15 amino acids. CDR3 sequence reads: CAGSLAGRLYNEQFF. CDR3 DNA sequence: TGTGCCGGCAGCTTAGCGGGACGCCTCTACAATGAGCAGTTCTTC.

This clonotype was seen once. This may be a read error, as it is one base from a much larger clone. The DNA of the CDR3 is TGTGCCAGCATCCCAGGCGGGGAGACCCAGTACTTC. This translates into CASIPGGETQYF. V gene TRBV7-9 combines with J gene TRBJ2-5; a weak D match, TRBD2 (5 bases). Germline CDR1 is SEHNR and CDR2 is FQNEAQ (reference sequence). The ends were cut back, 7 bases at V and 5 bases at J, with 11 bases in the middle. This CDR3 region has 12 residues.

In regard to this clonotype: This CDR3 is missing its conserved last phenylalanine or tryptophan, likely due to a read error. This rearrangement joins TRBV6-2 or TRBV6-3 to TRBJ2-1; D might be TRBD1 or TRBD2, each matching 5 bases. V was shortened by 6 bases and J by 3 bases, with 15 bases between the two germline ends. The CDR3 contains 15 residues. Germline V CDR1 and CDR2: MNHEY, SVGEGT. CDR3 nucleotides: TGTGCCAGCAGCCCCAGCAGGGCGGGCTACAATGAGCAGTTCTAC. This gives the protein CASSPSRAGYNEQFY.